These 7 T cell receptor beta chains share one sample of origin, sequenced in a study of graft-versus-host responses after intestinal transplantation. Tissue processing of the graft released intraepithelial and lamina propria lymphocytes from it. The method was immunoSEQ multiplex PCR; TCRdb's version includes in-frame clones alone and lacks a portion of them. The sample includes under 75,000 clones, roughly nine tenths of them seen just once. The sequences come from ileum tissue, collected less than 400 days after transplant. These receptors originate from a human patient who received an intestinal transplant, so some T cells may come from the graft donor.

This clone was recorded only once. CDR3 in DNA: TGTGCCATCAGAACAGGGATCTGGCTATGGGCCTCTAACTATGGCTACACCTTC. Protein: CAIRTGIWLWASNYGYTF. The genes are TRBV10-3 and TRBJ1-2; a weak D match, TRBD1 (6 bases). CDR3 length equals 18 residues. V gave up 6 bases and J gave up 0 bases, with 23 bases separating them. Germline CDR1 is ENHRY and CDR2 is SYGVKD.

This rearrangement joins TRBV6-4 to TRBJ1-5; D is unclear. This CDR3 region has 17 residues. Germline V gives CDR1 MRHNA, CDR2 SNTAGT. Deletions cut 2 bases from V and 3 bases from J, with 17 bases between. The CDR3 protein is CASSDRGSAQFNQPQHF. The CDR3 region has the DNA TGTGCCAGCAGTGACCGCGGTTCTGCCCAATTCAATCAGCCCCAGCATTTT.

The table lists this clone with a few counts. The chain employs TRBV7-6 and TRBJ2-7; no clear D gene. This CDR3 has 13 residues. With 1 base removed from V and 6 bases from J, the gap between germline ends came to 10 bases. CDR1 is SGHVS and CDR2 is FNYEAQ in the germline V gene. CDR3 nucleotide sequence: TGTGCCAGCAGCTTAGTGGGGTTGGCCGAGCAGTACTTC. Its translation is CASSLVGLAEQYF.

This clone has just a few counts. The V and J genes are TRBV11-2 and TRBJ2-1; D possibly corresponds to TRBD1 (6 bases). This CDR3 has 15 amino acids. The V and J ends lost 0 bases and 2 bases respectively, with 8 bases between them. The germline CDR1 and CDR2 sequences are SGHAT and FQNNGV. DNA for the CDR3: TGTGCCAGCAGCTTAGAGGCAGGGGCCTACAATGAGCAGTTCTTC. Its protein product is CASSLEAGAYNEQFF.

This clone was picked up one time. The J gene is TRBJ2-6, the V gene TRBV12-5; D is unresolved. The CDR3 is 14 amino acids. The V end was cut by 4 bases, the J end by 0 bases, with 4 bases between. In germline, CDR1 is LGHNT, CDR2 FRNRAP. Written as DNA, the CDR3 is TGTGCTAGTGGTTCTTCCTCTGGGGCCAACGTCCTGACTTTC. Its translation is CASGSSSGANVLTF.

The CDR3 sequence is CASSRPGRNTEAFF. The CDR3 DNA follows: TGTGCCAGCAGTAGACCGGGGAGGAACACTGAAGCTTTCTTT. The rearrangement links TRBV28 to TRBJ1-1; D call uncertain. The germline gives CDR1 MDHEN, CDR2 SYDVKM. Between the trimmed V and J ends, which lost 5 bases and 1 base, there was a span of 11 bases. The CDR3 contains 14 residues.

Written as DNA, the CDR3 is TGTGCCAGCAGTCCCCGGGTGACAGGGAATGAAAAACTGTTTTTT. Encoded protein: CASSPRVTGNEKLFF. The rearrangement links TRBV2 to TRBJ1-4, with 7 bases matching TRBD1. The trim removed 5 bases at V and 5 bases at J, leaving 8 bases unmatched. Germline V CDR1 and CDR2: SNHLY, FYNNEI. The CDR3 spans 15 residues.